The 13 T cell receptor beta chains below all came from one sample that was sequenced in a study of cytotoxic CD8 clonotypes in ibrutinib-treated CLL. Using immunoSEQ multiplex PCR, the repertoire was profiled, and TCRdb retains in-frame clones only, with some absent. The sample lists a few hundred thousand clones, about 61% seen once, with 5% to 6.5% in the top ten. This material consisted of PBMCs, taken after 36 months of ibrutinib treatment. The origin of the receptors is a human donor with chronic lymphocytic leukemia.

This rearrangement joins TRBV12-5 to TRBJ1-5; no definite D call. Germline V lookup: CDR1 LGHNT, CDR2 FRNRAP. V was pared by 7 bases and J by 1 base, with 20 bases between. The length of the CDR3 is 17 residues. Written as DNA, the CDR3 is TGTGCTAGTGCCCCTTCCATGGGGATCCTGAGCAATCAGCCCCAGCATTTT. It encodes CASAPSMGILSNQPQHF.

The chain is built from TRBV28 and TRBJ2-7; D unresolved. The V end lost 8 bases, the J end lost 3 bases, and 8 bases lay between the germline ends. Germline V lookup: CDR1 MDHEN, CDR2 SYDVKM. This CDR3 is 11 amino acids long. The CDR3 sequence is CASRDRYEQYF. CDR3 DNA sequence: TGTGCCAGCCGAGACCGCTACGAGCAGTACTTC.

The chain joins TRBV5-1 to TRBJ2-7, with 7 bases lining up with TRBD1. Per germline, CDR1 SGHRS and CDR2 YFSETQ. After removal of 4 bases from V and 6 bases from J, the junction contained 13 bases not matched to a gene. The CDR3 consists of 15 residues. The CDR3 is CASSPGWTGSFEQYF. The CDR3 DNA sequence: TGCGCCAGCAGCCCTGGCTGGACAGGCTCTTTCGAGCAGTACTTC. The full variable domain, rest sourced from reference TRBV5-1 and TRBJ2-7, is KAGVTQTPRYLIKTRGQQVTLSCSPISGHRSVSWYQQTPGQGLQFLFEYFSETQRNKGNFPGRFSGRQFSNSRSEMNVSTLELGDSALYLCASSPGWTGSFEQYFGPGTRLTVT.

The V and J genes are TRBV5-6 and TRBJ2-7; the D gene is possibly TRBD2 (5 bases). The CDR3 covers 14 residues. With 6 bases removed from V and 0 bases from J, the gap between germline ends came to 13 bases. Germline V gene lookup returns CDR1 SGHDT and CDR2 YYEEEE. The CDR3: CASTLGAGSYEQYF. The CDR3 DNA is TGTGCCAGCACCCTTGGTGCGGGCTCCTACGAGCAGTACTTC.

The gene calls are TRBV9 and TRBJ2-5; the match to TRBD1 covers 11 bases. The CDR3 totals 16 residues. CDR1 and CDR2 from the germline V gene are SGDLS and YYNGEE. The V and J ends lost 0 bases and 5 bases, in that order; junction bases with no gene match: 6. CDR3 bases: TGTGCCAGCAGCGTAGGTGCAGGGACAGGGGGGGAGACCCAGTACTTC. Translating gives CASSVGAGTGGETQYF.

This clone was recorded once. In DNA, the CDR3 is TGCGCCAGCAGCTCTCTCCTCCCTCGACGGGGGTATGGCTACACCTTC. Its translation is CASSSLLPRRGYGYTF. V usage is TRBV5-1 and J usage is TRBJ1-2, with a weak D call TRBD1 (5 bases). The CDR3 spans 16 residues. CDR1 SGHRS and CDR2 YFSETQ come from the germline V gene. Trimming removed 3 bases at V and 5 bases at J, with 20 bases between. Complete variable domain (other parts from reference TRBV5-1 and TRBJ1-2): KAGVTQTPRYLIKTRGQQVTLSCSPISGHRSVSWYQQTPGQGLQFLFEYFSETQRNKGNFPGRFSGRQFSNSRSEMNVSTLELGDSALYLCASSSLLPRRGYGYTFGSGTRLTVV.

CDR3 nucleotides: TGTGCCAGCAGTCCGGCGACTAGATCGTTCTACGAGCAGTACTTC. Its protein product is CASSPATRSFYEQYF. V usage is TRBV27 and J usage is TRBJ2-7, with D perhaps TRBD2 (6 bases). This CDR3 region has 15 residues. Germline V gene lookup returns CDR1 MNHEY and CDR2 SMNVEV (reference sequence). Trimming cost V 5 bases and J 3 bases, with 17 bases left between them.

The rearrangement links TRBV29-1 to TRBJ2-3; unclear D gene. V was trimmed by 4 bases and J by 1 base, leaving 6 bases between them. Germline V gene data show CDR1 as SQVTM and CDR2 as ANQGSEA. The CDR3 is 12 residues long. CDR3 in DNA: TGCAGCGTTGGCAGACGCACAGATACGCAGTATTTT. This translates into CSVGRRTDTQYF.

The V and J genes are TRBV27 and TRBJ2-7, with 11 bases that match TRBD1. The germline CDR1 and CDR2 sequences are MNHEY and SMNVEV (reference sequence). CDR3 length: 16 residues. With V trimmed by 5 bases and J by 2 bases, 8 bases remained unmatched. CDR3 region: CASSQPDRGRPYEQYF. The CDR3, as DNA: TGTGCCAGCAGTCAACCGGACAGGGGGCGTCCCTACGAGCAGTACTTC.

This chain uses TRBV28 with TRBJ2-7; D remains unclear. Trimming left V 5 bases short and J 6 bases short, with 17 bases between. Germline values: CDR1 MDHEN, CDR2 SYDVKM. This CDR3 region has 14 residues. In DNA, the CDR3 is TGTGCCAGCAGTCCACCTCGACGGGCCGGCGAGCAGTACTTC. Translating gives CASSPPRRAGEQYF.

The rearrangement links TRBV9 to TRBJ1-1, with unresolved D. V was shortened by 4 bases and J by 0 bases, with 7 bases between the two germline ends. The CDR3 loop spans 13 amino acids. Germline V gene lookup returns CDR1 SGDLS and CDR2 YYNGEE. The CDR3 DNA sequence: TGTGCCAGCAGCCCGTTAATGAACACTGAAGCTTTCTTT. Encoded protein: CASSPLMNTEAFF. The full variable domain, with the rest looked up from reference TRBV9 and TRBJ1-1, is DSGVTQTPKHLITATGQRVTLRCSPRSGDLSVYWYQQSLDQGLQFLIQYYNGEERAKGNILERFSAQQFPDLHSELNLSSLELGDSALYFCASSPLMNTEAFFGQGTRLTVV.

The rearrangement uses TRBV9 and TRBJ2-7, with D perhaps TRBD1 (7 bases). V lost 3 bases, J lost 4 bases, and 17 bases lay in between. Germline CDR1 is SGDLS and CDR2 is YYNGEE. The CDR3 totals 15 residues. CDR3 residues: CASSAGGGARYEQYF. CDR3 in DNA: TGTGCCAGCAGCGCAGGAGGGGGCGCTAGGTACGAGCAGTACTTC. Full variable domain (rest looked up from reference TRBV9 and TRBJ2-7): DSGVTQTPKHLITATGQRVTLRCSPRSGDLSVYWYQQSLDQGLQFLIQYYNGEERAKGNILERFSAQQFPDLHSELNLSSLELGDSALYFCASSAGGGARYEQYFGPGTRLTVT.

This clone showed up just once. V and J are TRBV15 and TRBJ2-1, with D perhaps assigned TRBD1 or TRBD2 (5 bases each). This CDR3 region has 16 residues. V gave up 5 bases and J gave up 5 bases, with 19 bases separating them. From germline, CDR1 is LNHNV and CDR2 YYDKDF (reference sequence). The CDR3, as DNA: TGTGCCACCAGCCCCTTCTGGGACGCCGCAGACAATGAGCAGTTCTTC. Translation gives CATSPFWDAADNEQFF.